This record concerns one TCR beta chain sequence. The CDR3 sequence is 12 residues long. Trimming left V 1 base short and J 5 bases short, with 5 bases between. CDR1 is SGHAT and CDR2 is FQNNGV in the germline V gene. In terms of age and location, participants ranged from about 18 to 95 years and lived in about 25 US areas. These data belong to a study of blood T cell repertoires in COVID-19. Only in-frame clones appear in the TCRdb table, and some are missing; sequencing was by immunoSEQ multiplex PCR. Among 150,000 or so clones, around 90% were seen once, and the ten largest hold 3.5% to 4.5%. The rearrangement joins TRBV11-2 to TRBJ1-1; D not resolved. This receptor was identified in a woman between 40 and 55 years old who had been exposed to COVID-19. Sequenced sample: PBMCs or T cells enriched from blood (not recorded which). The CDR3 DNA is TGTGCCAGCAGCTTAGTGCGGACTGAAGCTTTCTTT. The encoded protein is CASSLVRTEAFF. Combining the CDR3 with reference TRBV11-2 and TRBJ1-1 gives the whole variable domain EAGVAQSPRYKIIEKRQSVAFWCNPISGHATLYWYQQILGQGPKLLIQFQNNGVVDDSQLPKDRFSAERLKGVDSTLKIQPAKLEDSAVYLCASSLVRTEAFFGQGTRLTVV.